This TCR beta chain was identified in a study of blood T cells in healthy people across ages. Notes on the study in general: The study found more naive CD4+ cells and higher diversity in long-lived than aged donors.

Germline loops: CDR1 KGHSH, CDR2 LQKENI. Between the trimmed V and J ends, which lost 4 bases and 2 bases, there was a span of 11 bases. This CDR3 contains 14 residues. In the case of this clonotype: Its antigen is currently unknown.

Drawing of peripheral blood yielded roughly 10 milliliters from each donor. PCR was performed a second time for about 7 to 11 cycles using a sample-barcoded 5' primer and a J-beta primer mix. With 12 random nucleotides, a template-switch adaptor tagged each individual cDNA molecule. Via MiXCR, TCRdb re-called the 5' RACE reads, giving one row per CDR3 protein. This sample has roughly 800,000 distinct CDR3 sequences, with about 62% found just once. The rearrangement links TRBV18 to TRBJ2-5; possible D gene TRBD2, 5 bases. Sample: blood. This clonotype was obtained from a man aged 30 to 39 in good health. The CDR3 DNA sequence: TGTGCCAGCTCACTAGCGACCCTACAAGAGACCCAGTACTTC. It yields the protein CASSLATLQETQYF.